The next 12 T cell receptor beta chains were all read from a single sample in a study of T cells in women clearing cervical HPV infection. Clones were read by immunoSEQ multiplex PCR, and TCRdb kept only the in-frame ones, dropping some. The sample shows tens of thousands of clones, and roughly 1.5% sits with its ten largest clones. Sequenced material: blood buffy coat. Every receptor here comes from a woman between 18 and 70 years old with a cervical HPV16 infection that either progressed to CIN3+ or cleared (not recorded which).

Points on this clone: Read coverage stops 3 residues before the CDR3 terminus; the germline J gene supplies the remainder. The chain carries TRBV5-1 and TRBJ1-1, with D perhaps TRBD1 (6 bases). The germline gives CDR1 SGHRS, CDR2 YFSETQ. The CDR3 extends over 13 amino acids. V lost 5 bases to trimming and J lost 6 bases, with 14 bases between them. The DNA read from the CDR3 is TGCGCCAGCAGACGAGGGGGTTGGTCTGAA. Protein sequence: CASRRGGWSE. In full, the CDR3 reads CASRRGGWSEAFF.

Comment on this clone: The CDR3 end lies 3 residues beyond the end of the read and is filled in from the germline J gene. V usage is TRBV11-1 and J usage is TRBJ1-6; weak D call: TRBD1 (5 bases). The CDR3 consists of 13 residues. Germline CDR1 reads SGHAT; CDR2 reads FQDESV (reference sequence). Trimming removed 7 bases at V and 5 bases at J, with 9 bases between. The covered CDR3 bases are TGTGCCAGCACGGGGGTCGATAATTCACCC. Translation: CASTGVDNSP. From start to end, the CDR3 is CASTGVDNSPLHF.

Details on this clone: The read falls 3 residues short of the CDR3 end, and the missing part is taken from the germline J gene. The rearrangement joins TRBV10-2 to TRBJ2-7, with 10 nucleotides matching TRBD1. After removal of 8 bases from V and 4 bases from J, the junction contained 11 bases not matched to a gene. CDR1 and CDR2 from the germline V gene are WSHSY and SAAADI. There are 15 residues in the CDR3. Incomplete CDR3 DNA: TGCGCCAGCGGATCCAGGGGACAGGGGCGGTACGAG. This sequence encodes CASGSRGQGRYE. The whole CDR3 region reads CASGSRGQGRYEQYF.

As to this clone: Read coverage stops 3 residues before the CDR3 terminus; the germline J gene supplies the remainder. V gene TRBV28 combines with J gene TRBJ2-1; 14 nucleotides line up with TRBD2. Looked up from germline, CDR1 is MDHEN and CDR2 is SYDVKM. This CDR3 has 16 amino acids. The V segment lost 4 bases and the J segment 4 bases; nucleotides outside the gene matches: 3. The CDR3 DNA, read in part, is TGTGCCAGCAGTTCCGGACTAGCGGGGGGATACAATGAG. Translating gives CASSSGLAGGYNE. The entire CDR3 protein is CASSSGLAGGYNEQFF.

With respect to this clone: The CDR3 end lies 3 residues beyond the end of the read and is filled in from the germline J gene. This chain joins TRBV20-1 and TRBJ1-6; 10 bases line up with TRBD1. Unmatched junction bases numbered 4, after V lost 3 bases and J lost 8 bases. Looked up from germline, CDR1 is DFQATT and CDR2 is SNEGSKA (reference sequence). The CDR3 loop spans 14 amino acids. This CDR3 is CSARETGGHSPLHF. The CDR3 bases that were read are TGCAGTGCTAGGGAGACAGGGGGCCATTCACCC.

As concerns this clone: Read coverage stops 3 residues before the CDR3 terminus; the germline J gene supplies the remainder. The chain combines TRBV2 with TRBJ2-1; TRBD1 might be the D (6 bases). The V gene lost 6 bases and the J gene lost 7 bases, with 13 bases spanning the gap. Germline V gene data show CDR1 as SNHLY and CDR2 as FYNNEI. The CDR3 is 13 residues long. The CDR3 sequence: CASRRQDPNEQFF. The sequenced CDR3 bases are TGTGCCAGCAGACGACAGGATCCAAATGAG.

About this clone itself: The DNA ends 3 residues before the CDR3 does, and the rest of the CDR3 is filled in from the germline J gene. V gene TRBV20-1 combines with J gene TRBJ2-2; a possible D gene is TRBD2 (5 bases). The length of the CDR3 is 12 residues. Germline V gene lookup returns CDR1 DFQATT and CDR2 SNEGSKA (reference sequence). Partial CDR3 DNA: TGCAGTGCTAGACACCGATCCCGGGGG. This encodes CSARHRSRG. The whole CDR3 protein reads CSARHRSRGLFF.

Incomplete CDR3 DNA: TGTGCCAGTAGTTCCCTCCTAGCGGGAGAAACCGGGGCCAACGTC. Protein sequence: CASSSLLAGETGANV. The full CDR3 protein reads CASSSLLAGETGANVLTF. The chain joins TRBV19 to TRBJ2-6; the match to TRBD2 covers 10 bases. The DNA ends 3 residues before the CDR3 does, and the rest of the CDR3 is filled in from the germline J gene. The CDR3 sequence is 18 residues long. Unmatched junction bases numbered 11, after V lost 5 bases and J lost 4 bases. Per germline, CDR1 LNHDA and CDR2 SQIVND (reference sequence). The full variable domain, rest sourced from reference TRBV19 and TRBJ2-6, is DGGITQSPKYLFRKEGQNVTLSCEQNLNHDAMYWYRQDPGQGLRLIYYSQIVNDFQKGDIAEGYSVSREKKESFPLTVTSAQKNPTAFYLCASSSLLAGETGANVLTFGAGSRLTVL.

CDR3 DNA (partial): TGTGCCAGCACCCCTCGGACAGAGAATAATTCACCA. Its protein product is CASTPRTENNSP. The entire CDR3 protein reads CASTPRTENNSPLFF. This chain joins TRBV7-8 and TRBJ1-4; maybe TRBD1 (6 bases). The read terminates 3 residues ahead of where the CDR3 ends, so the germline J gene completes it. Germline V gene sequence: CDR1 SGHVS, CDR2 FQNEAQ. The CDR3 runs to 15 residues.

Turning to this clone: The CDR3 end lies 3 residues beyond the end of the read and is filled in from the germline J gene. The chain couples TRBV20-1 to TRBJ2-7, with 12 bases fitting TRBD2. The CDR3 is 18 amino acids. J lost 1 base, V lost 3 bases, and 13 bases had no gene match. The germline V gene encodes CDR1 DFQATT and CDR2 SNEGSKA (reference sequence). The DNA read from the CDR3 is TGCAGTGCTAGTGGAGTGCTAGCGGGAGGGCTTGGATCCTACGAG. Amino acids: CSASGVLAGGLGSYE. The CDR3 reads in full as CSASGVLAGGLGSYEQYF.

As to this clone: The sequence runs out 3 residues before the end of the CDR3; the remainder is reconstructed from the germline J gene. The chain has TRBV2 and TRBJ2-3; D ambiguous. Trimming pared 6 bases from V and 2 bases from J, leaving 3 bases between. Germline CDR1 reads SNHLY; CDR2 reads FYNNEI. The CDR3 extends over 11 amino acids. The CDR3 loop reads CASSHTDTQYF. The CDR3 bases that were read are TGTGCCAGCAGCCACACAGATACG.

Of note for this clone: The read ends 3 residues shy of where the CDR3 ends; the end is completed using the germline J gene. The rearrangement uses TRBV5-4 and TRBJ1-2, with D uncertain. CDR1 and CDR2 from the germline V gene are SGHNT and YYREEE (reference sequence). The V end lost 2 bases, the J end lost 2 bases, and 7 bases lay between the germline ends. The CDR3 is 13 residues long. CDR3 sequence: CASSFDGNYGYTF. The CDR3 bases that were read are TGTGCCAGCAGCTTTGACGGGAACTATGGC.